This T cell receptor (beta chain) was identified during a study of immune evolution from preneoplasia to lung adenocarcinoma. Each case's diagnosis was confirmed by two pathologists on H&E. Clones were sequenced by immunoSEQ multiplex PCR, and TCRdb holds only the in-frame ones, with some missing. Of 10,000 or so clones detected, around 75% appear once; the ten largest clones hold roughly 9%. The receptor was isolated from a donor older than 65 with lung adenocarcinoma. The sequenced sample was FFPE minimally invasive lung adenocarcinoma tissue.

CDR3 region: CASIEYGTSEAFF. In DNA, the CDR3 is TGTGCCAGCATCGAGTACGGGACGAGTGAAGCTTTCTTT. V gene TRBV28 combines with J gene TRBJ1-1; D might be TRBD1 (5 bases). CDR1 is MDHEN, CDR2 SYDVKM, per germline. The CDR3 contains 13 residues. V lost 7 bases, J lost 7 bases, and 16 bases lay in between.